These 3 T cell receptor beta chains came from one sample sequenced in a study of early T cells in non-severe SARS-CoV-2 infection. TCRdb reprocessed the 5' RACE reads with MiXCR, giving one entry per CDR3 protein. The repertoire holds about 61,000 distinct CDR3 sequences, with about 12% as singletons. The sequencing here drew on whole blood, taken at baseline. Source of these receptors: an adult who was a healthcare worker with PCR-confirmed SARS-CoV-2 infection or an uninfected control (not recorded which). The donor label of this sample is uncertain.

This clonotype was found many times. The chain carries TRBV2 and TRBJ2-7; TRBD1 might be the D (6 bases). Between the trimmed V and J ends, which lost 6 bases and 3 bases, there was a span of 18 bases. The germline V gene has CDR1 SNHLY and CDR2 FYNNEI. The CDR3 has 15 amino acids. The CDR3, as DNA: TGTGCCAGCAGGGCGGAGGTTCAGGGGCACTACGAGCAGTACGTC. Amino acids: CASRAEVQGHYEQYV.

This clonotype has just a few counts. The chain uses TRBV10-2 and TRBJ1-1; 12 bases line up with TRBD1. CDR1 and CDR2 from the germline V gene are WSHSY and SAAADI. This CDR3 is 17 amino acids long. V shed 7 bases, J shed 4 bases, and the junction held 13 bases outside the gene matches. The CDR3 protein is CASKGTGGADAVTEAFF. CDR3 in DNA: TGCGCCAGCAAAGGGACAGGGGGCGCGGATGCGGTCACTGAAGCTTTCTTT.

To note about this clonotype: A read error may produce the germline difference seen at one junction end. The CDR3 coding sequence is TGTGCCAGCAGCAGCCAGCCGGGACTAGCTACCGCGAACGCCGGGGAGCTGTTTTTT. Protein: CASSSQPGLATANAGELFF. The V gene is TRBV7-8, the J gene TRBJ2-2; 9 nucleotides match TRBD2. The CDR3 sequence is 19 residues long. Germline lookup yields CDR1 SGHVS and CDR2 FQNEAQ. Combining the CDR3 with reference TRBV7-8 and TRBJ2-2 gives the whole variable domain GAGVSQSPRYKVAKRGQDVALRCDPISGHVSLFWYQQALGQGPEFLTYFQNEAQLDKSGLPSDRFFAERPEGSVSTLKIQRTQQEDSAVYLCASSSQPGLATANAGELFFGEGSRLTVL.